These 16 T cell receptor beta chains originate from one sample sequenced in a study of vaccination and CD4 T cells after COVID-19. Sample treatment: roughly 10-day PBMC culture with coronavirus spike peptide pools or control peptides (ViraFEST assay). These receptors' targets are unknown. With the Oncomine TCR Beta short-read assay, DNA from cultured CD4+ T cells was sequenced. TCRdb called the PCR reads again in MiXCR, with one record for every CDR3 protein. The data show 20,000 to 25,000 distinct CDR3 sequences, with 32% seen just once and around 12% held by the top ten. Sequencing was done on a sample of cultured CD4+ T cells from blood. These receptors originate from a human donor with COVID-19.

This clonotype has more than one count but fewer than ten. The chain uses TRBV6-2 or TRBV6-3 and TRBJ2-7; D remains ambiguous. Trimming took 0 bases from V and 6 from J, leaving 9 bases between them. This CDR3 region has 13 residues. The V gene's germline CDR1 is MNHEY and CDR2 SVGEGT. The CDR3 spells CASSYSKLLEQYF. CDR3 coding DNA: TGTGCCAGCAGTTACTCGAAGCTCCTCGAGCAGTACTTC.

The chain links TRBV2 to TRBJ1-2, with D possibly being TRBD1 (6 bases). The CDR3 runs to 11 residues. V was pared by 6 bases and J by 4 bases, with 6 bases between. Looked up from germline, CDR1 is SNHLY and CDR2 is FYNNEI. The CDR3 here is CASRQGYGYTF. The DNA of the CDR3 is TGTGCCAGCAGACAGGGCTATGGCTACACCTTC.

This clonotype has a handful of counts. Written as DNA, the CDR3 is TGTGCCAGCAGCCCGAACCTAGCGGGGACCGGGGAGCTGTTTTTT. The encoded protein is CASSPNLAGTGELFF. The V gene is TRBV11-3, the J gene TRBJ2-2; TRBD2 aligns across 9 bases. Losses at the gene ends were 5 bases for V and 5 bases for J; bases not matched to a gene: 6. This CDR3 has 15 amino acids. The germline V gene encodes CDR1 SGHNT and CDR2 YENEEA. Variable domain in full (rest from reference TRBV11-3 and TRBJ2-2): EAGVVQSPRYKIIEKKQPVAFWCNPISGHNTLYWYLQNLGQGPELLIRYENEEAVDDSQLPKDRFSAERLKGVDSTLKIQPAELGDSAVYLCASSPNLAGTGELFFGEGSRLTVL.

The rearrangement joins TRBV10-3 to TRBJ2-3, with D possibly matching TRBD2 (7 bases). CDR1 and CDR2 from the germline V gene are ENHRY and SYGVKD. V lost 4 bases to trimming and J lost 4 bases, with 12 bases between them. The CDR3 has 14 amino acids. This CDR3 is CAISGGGAPDTQYF. CDR3 nucleotide sequence: TGTGCCATCAGTGGTGGGGGGGCTCCAGATACGCAGTATTTT.

This chain connects TRBV6-5 to TRBJ2-4; TRBD1 aligns across 9 bases. The junction had 7 bases not matched to a gene; V was cut back by 2 bases and J by 2 bases. CDR1 is MNHEY and CDR2 is SVGAGI in the germline V gene. The CDR3 consists of 17 residues. Written as DNA, the CDR3 is TGTGCCAGCAGTTACAGGACAGGGGATAAAACCAAAAACATTCAGTACTTC. Translating gives CASSYRTGDKTKNIQYF.

CDR3 nucleotide sequence: TGTGCCATCACAGATAGCAATCAGCCCCAGCATTTT. It yields the protein CAITDSNQPQHF. The chain uses TRBV28 and TRBJ1-5; no definite D call. The CDR3 is made up of 12 amino acids. Germline CDR1 reads MDHEN; CDR2 reads SYDVKM. V lost 10 bases, J lost 0 bases, and 7 bases lay in between.

This clonotype was counted between two and nine times. V and J are TRBV6-2 or TRBV6-3 and TRBJ1-5, with 7 bases that match TRBD1. Germline lookup yields CDR1 MNHEY and CDR2 SVGEGT. J was trimmed by 3 bases and V by 6 bases; bases with no gene match: 11. The CDR3 length is 16 residues. The CDR3 is CASSHGSDRDNQPQHF. The CDR3 nucleotides read TGTGCCAGCAGCCACGGGTCCGACAGGGACAATCAGCCCCAGCATTTT.

This clonotype occurred a few times. The chain links TRBV5-1 to TRBJ2-5; a possible D gene is TRBD2 (6 bases). The germline gives CDR1 SGHRS, CDR2 YFSETQ. There are 14 residues in the CDR3. The germline V and J ends were trimmed by 2 bases and 4 bases, with 12 bases remaining between them. This CDR3 reads CASSLSLGGETQYF. The CDR3 nucleotides read TGCGCCAGCAGCTTATCCCTCGGGGGAGAGACCCAGTACTTC.

The rearrangement links TRBV10-1 to TRBJ1-2, with 7 nucleotides matching TRBD1. CDR3 length equals 14 residues. Germline values: CDR1 WNHNN, CDR2 SYGVQD (reference sequence). Trimming at V came to 4 bases and at J to 7 bases, leaving 9 bases not matched to a gene. The CDR3 coding sequence is TGCGCCAGCAGTGCCACGACAGGGCAATCTGGCTACACCTTC. Translated: CASSATTGQSGYTF.

The chain combines TRBV6-5 with TRBJ2-5; D unresolved. CDR1 is MNHEY, CDR2 SVGAGI, per germline. V lost 2 bases to trimming and J lost 2 bases, with 15 bases between them. The CDR3 has 16 residues. The CDR3 DNA is TGTGCCAGCAGTTACGGTCTAGGAGAGATACAAGAGACCCAGTACTTC. This codes for CASSYGLGEIQETQYF.

V usage is TRBV20-1 and J usage is TRBJ2-5, with D maybe TRBD1 (6 bases). Per the germline V gene, CDR1 is DFQATT and CDR2 is SNEGSKA (reference sequence). The CDR3 runs to 14 residues. V lost 4 bases and J lost 7, with 19 bases in between. CDR3 DNA sequence: TGCAGTGCTAAGGACCCAACAGGGATGTCGACCCAGTACTTC. Encoded protein: CSAKDPTGMSTQYF.

This chain joins TRBV6-1 and TRBJ1-2, with TRBD1 matching over 10 bases. Per the germline V gene, CDR1 is MNHNS and CDR2 is SASEGT. V lost 5 bases, J lost 7 bases, and 13 bases stayed unmatched. The CDR3 covers 16 residues. The CDR3 loop reads CASSPNPGQGFGGYTF. The CDR3 DNA follows: TGTGCCAGCAGTCCTAATCCGGGACAGGGGTTCGGTGGCTACACCTTC.

V gene TRBV24-1 combines with J gene TRBJ1-2; D is unclear. Germline values: CDR1 KGHDR, CDR2 SFDVKD. CDR3 length: 12 residues. Trimming took off 4 bases at V and 3 bases at J, with 5 bases between the two ends. The CDR3, as DNA: TGTGCCACCAGTGACCCTTACTATGGCTACACCTTC. Translation: CATSDPYYGYTF.

The chain links TRBV27 to TRBJ2-7, with 9 bases lining up with TRBD1. There are 15 residues in the CDR3. V shed 5 bases and J 6 bases; nucleotides not matched to a gene: 11. Germline V gene data show CDR1 as MNHEY and CDR2 as SMNVEV (reference sequence). In DNA form, the CDR3 reads TGTGCCAGCAGTGGTCTCGGGACAGGGTTAAGCGAGCAGTACTTC. Translated: CASSGLGTGLSEQYF.

This clonotype was picked up a small number of times. The V gene is TRBV7-8, the J gene TRBJ2-5, with D possibly matching TRBD1 (5 bases). V lost 11 bases to trimming and J lost 0 bases, with 10 bases between them. The CDR3 contains 12 residues. CDR1 is SGHVS and CDR2 is FQNEAQ in the germline V gene. The CDR3, as DNA: TGTGCCGACAGCGCGAACCAAGAGACCCAGTACTTC. This gives the protein CADSANQETQYF.

The rearrangement links TRBV7-9 to TRBJ2-4; tentatively, D is TRBD1 or TRBD2 (5 bases each). Trimming took 4 bases from V and 6 from J, leaving 19 bases between them. The germline CDR1 and CDR2 sequences are SEHNR and FQNEAQ (reference sequence). This CDR3 is 16 amino acids long. CDR3 nucleotide sequence: TGTGCCAGCAGCTCGTCTAGAGGGGTCAGCAGAAACATTCAGTACTTC. It is translated as CASSSSRGVSRNIQYF.